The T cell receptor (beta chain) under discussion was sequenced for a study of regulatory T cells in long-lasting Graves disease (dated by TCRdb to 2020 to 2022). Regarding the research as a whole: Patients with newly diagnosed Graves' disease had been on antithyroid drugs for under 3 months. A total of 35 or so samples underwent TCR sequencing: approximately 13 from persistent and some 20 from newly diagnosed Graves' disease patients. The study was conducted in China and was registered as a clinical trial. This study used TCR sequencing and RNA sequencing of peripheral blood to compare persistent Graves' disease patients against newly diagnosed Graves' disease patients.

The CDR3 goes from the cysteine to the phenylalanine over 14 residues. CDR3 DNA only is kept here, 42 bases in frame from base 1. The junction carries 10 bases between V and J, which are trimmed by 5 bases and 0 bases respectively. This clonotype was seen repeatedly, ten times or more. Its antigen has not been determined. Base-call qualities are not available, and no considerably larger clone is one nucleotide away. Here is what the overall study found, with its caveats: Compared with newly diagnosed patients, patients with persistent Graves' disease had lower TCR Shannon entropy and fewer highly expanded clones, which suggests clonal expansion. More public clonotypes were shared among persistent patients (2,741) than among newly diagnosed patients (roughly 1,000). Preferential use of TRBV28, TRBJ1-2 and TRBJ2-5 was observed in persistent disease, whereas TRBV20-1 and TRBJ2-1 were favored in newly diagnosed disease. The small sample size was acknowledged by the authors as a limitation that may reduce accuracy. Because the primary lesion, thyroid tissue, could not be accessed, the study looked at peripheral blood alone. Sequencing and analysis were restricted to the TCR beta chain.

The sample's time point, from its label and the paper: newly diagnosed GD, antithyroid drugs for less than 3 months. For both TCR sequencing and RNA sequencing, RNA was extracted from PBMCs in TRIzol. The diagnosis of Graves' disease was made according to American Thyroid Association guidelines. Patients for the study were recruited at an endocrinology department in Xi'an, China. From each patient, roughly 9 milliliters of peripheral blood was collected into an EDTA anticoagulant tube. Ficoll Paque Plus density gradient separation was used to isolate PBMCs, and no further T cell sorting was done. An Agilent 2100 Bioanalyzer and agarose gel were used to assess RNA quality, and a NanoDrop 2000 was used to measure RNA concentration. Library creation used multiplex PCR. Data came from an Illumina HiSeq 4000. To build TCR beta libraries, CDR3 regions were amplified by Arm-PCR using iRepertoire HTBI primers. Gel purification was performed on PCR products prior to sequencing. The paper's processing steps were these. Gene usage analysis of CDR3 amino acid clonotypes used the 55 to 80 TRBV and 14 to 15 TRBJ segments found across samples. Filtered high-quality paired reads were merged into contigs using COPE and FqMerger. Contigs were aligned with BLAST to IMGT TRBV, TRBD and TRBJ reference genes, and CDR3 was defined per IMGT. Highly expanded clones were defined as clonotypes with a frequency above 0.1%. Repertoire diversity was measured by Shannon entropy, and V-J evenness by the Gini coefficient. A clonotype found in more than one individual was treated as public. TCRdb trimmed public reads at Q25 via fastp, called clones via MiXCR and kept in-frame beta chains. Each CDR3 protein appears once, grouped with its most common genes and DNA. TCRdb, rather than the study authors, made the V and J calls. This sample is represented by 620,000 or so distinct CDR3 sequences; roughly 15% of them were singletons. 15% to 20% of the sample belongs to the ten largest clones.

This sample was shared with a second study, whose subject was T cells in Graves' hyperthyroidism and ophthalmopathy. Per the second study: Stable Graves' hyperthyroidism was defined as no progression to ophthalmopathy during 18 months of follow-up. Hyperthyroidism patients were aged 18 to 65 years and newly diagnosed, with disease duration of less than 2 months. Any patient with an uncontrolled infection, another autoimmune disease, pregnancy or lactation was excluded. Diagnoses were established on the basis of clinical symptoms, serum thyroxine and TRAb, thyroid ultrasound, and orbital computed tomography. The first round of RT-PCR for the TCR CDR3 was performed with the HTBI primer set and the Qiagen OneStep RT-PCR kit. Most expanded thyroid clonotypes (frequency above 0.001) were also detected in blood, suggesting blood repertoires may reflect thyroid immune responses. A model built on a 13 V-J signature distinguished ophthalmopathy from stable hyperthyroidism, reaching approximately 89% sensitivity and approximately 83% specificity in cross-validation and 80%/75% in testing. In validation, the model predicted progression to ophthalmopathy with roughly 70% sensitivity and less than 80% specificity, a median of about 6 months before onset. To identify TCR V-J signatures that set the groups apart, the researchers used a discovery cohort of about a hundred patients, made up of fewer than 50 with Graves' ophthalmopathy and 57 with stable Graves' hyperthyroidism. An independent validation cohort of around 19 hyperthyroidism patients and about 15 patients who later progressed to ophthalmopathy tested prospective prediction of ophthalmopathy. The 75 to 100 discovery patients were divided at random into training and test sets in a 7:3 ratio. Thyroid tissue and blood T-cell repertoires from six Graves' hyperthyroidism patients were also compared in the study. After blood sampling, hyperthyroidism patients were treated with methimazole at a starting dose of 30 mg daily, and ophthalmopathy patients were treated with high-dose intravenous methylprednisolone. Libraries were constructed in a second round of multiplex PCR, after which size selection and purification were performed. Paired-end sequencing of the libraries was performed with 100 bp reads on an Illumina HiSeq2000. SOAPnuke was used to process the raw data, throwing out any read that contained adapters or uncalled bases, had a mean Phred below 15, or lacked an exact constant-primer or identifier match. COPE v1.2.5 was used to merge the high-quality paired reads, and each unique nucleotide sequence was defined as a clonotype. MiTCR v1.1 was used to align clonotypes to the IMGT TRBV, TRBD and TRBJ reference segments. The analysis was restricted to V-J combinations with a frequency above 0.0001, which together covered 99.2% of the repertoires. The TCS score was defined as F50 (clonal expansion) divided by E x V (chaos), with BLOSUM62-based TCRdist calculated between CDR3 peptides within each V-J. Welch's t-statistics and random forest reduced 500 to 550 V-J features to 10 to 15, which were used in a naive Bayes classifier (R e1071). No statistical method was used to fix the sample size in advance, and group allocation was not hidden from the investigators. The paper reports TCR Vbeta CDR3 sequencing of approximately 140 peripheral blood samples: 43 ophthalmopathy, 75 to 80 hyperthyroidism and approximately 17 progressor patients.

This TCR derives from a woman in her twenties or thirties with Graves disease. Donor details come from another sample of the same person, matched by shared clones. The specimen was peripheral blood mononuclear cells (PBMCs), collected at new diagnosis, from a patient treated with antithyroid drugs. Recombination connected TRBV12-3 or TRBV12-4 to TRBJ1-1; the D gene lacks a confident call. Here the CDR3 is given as CASSLYSMNTEAFF. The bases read TGTGCCAGCAGTCTGTACTCTATGAACACTGAAGCTTTCTTT.